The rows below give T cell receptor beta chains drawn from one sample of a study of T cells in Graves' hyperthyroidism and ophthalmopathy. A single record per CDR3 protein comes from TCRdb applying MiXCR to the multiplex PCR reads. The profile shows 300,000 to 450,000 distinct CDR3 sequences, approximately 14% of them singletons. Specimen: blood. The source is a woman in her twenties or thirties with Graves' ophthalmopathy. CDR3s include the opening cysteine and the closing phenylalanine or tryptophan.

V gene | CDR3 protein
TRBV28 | CASSHHEDNEQFF
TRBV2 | CASRERGVVGSEQFF
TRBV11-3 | CASSWSLRPTYSEQFF
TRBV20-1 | CSARGKDRTGAYNEQFF
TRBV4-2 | CASSQVRARVRYNSPLHF
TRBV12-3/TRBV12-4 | CASNPTGHEQFF
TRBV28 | CASSSEEGQGAQPQHF
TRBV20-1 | CSASQPGLASNEQFF
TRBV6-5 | CASSYSYYENEKLFF
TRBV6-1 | CASSTGGRELRANTGELFF
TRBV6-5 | CASSYFTTGEKLFF
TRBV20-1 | CSAPAGNQETQYF
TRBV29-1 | CSISDRGYGYTF
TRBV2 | CASISYEQYF
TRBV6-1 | CASSFGTGKRRSNQPQHF
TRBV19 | CASSASRDRGLGYTF
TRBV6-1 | CASSPRGQIYEQYF
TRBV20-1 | CSASNRRLILGAGYTF
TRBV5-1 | CASSLIPRGETQYF
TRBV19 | CATSEVIQTNTGELFF
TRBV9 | CASSPRGQLNEKLFF
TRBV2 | CASISGADTQYF
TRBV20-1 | CSARRGRGQPQHF
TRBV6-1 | CASSEGHGTGGDEQYF
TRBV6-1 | CASSSDRGRFLNTEAFF
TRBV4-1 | CASSQDLPGRGGETQYF
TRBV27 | CASSYTSGGLQEDTQYF
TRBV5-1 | CASSPPTGNGNTIYF
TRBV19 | CASNFLSLNTEAFF
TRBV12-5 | CASGLSGGGETQYF
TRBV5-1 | CASSSSGSITNEQFF
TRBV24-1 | CATSDPTGTAYSGANVLTF
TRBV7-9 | CASSLRTGGEYEQYF
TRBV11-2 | CASSFPGTSFGEQYF
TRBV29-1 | CSVSSPDTQYF
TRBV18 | CASSPTGDTGELFF
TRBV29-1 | CSARDSFYEQYF
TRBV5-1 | CASSLAAGVVSKYNEQFF
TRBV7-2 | CASRPGTATDTQYF
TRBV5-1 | CASSLFRDRGTEAFF